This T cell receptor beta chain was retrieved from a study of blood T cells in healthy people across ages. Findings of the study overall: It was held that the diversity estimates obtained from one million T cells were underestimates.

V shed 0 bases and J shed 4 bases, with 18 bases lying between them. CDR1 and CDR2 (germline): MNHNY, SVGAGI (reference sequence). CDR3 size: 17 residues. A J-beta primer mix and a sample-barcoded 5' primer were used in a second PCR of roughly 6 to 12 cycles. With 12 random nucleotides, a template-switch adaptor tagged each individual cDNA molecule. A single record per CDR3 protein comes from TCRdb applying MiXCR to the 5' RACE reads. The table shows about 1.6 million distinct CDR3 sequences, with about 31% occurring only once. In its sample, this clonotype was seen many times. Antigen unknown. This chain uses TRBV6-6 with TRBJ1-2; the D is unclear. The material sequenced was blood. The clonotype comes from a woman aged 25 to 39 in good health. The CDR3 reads CASSYSDHTAGSYGYTF. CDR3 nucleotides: TGTGCCAGCAGTTACTCGGACCATACGGCGGGTAGCTATGGCTACACCTTC.